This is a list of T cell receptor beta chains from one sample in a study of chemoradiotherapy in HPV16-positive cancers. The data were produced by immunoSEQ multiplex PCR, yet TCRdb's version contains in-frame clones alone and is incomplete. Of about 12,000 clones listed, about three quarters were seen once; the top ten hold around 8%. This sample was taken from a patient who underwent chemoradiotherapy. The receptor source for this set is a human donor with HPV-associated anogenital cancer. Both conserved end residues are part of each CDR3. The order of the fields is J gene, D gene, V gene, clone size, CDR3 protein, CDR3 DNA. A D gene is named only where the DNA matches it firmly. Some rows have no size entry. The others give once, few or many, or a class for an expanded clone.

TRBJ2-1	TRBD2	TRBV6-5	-	CASSYSIAGGPVEQFF	TGTGCCAGCAGTTACTCGATAGCGGGAGGGCCTGTTGAGCAGTTCTTC
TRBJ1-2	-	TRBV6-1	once	CASSAAGAGIYGYTF	TGTGCCAGCAGTGCGGCGGGGGCGGGTATCTATGGCTACACCTTC
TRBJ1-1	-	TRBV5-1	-	CASSSGDITEAFF	TGCGCCAGCAGCTCAGGGGATATCACTGAAGCTTTCTTT
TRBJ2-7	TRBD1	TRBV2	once	CASSGWDSAYEQYF	TGTGCCAGCAGCGGCTGGGACAGCGCCTACGAGCAGTACTTC
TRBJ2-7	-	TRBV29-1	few	CSATKLTGPSYEQYF	TGCAGCGCTACGAAACTGACGGGGCCATCCTACGAGCAGTACTTC
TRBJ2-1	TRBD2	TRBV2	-	CASRAAGAYNEQFF	TGTGCCAGCAGAGCAGCGGGAGCCTACAATGAGCAGTTCTTC
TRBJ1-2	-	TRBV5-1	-	CASGKTGTKDGYTF	TGCGCCAGCGGAAAGACCGGGACGAAGGACGGCTACACCTTC
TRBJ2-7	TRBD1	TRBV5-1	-	CASSWTGGDEQYF	TGCGCCAGCAGCTGGACAGGGGGCGACGAGCAGTACTTC
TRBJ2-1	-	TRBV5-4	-	CASRRMGSDNEQFF	TGTGCCAGCAGAAGGATGGGAAGCGACAATGAGCAGTTCTTC
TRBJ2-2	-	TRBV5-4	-	CASSLNQNTGELFF	TGTGCCAGCAGCTTAAATCAGAACACCGGGGAGCTGTTTTTT
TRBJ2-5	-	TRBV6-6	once	CASSTREQETQYF	TGTGCCAGCAGTACTCGGGAACAAGAGACCCAGTACTTC
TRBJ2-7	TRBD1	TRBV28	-	CASSLLLYPGTDTSYEQYF	TGTGCCAGCAGTTTATTGCTATACCCCGGGACAGATACCTCCTACGAGCAGTACTTC
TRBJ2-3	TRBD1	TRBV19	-	CASIPTHRTGGSLGTQYF	TGTGCCAGTATCCCTACGCACCGGACAGGGGGCAGCCTGGGTACGCAGTATTTT
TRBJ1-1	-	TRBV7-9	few	CASSRGWNTEAFF	TGTGCCAGCAGCAGGGGGTGGAACACTGAAGCTTTCTTT
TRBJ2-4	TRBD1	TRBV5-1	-	CASSLTGQENIQYF	TGCGCCAGCAGCTTGACGGGACAGGAAAACATTCAGTACTTC
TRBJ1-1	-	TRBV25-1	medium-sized	CASSESSEVTEAFF	TGTGCCAGCAGTGAATCCTCGGAGGTCACTGAAGCTTTCTTT
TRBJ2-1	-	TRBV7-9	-	CASSLRGEVSSYNEQFF	TGTGCCAGCAGCTTGAGAGGAGAGGTAAGCTCCTACAATGAGCAGTTCTTC
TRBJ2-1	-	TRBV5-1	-	CASSRATGMNNEQFF	TGCGCCAGCAGCAGGGCGACAGGAATGAACAATGAGCAGTTCTTC
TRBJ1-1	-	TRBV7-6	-	CASSLGDRDTEAFF	TGTGCCAGCAGCTTAGGGGATAGGGACACTGAAGCTTTCTTT
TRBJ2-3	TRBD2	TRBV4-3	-	CASSQDPSGGPRNTQYF	TGCGCCAGCAGCCAAGACCCTTCGGGAGGGCCTCGTAATACGCAGTATTTT
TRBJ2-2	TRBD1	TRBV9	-	CASSVTGGLSGELFF	TGTGCCAGCAGCGTAACAGGGGGCTTGTCCGGGGAGCTGTTTTTT
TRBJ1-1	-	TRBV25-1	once	CASSAGPGGTEAFF	TGTGCCAGCAGTGCCGGACCCGGGGGCACTGAAGCTTTCTTT
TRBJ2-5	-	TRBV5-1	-	CASSLGQETQYF	TGCGCCAGCAGCTTGGGACAAGAGACCCAGTACTTC
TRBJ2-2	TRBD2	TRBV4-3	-	CASSQAIAGGTGELFF	TGCGCCAGCAGCCAAGCCATAGCGGGAGGTACCGGGGAGCTGTTTTTT
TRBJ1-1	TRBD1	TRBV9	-	CASSAPHGTGVTEAFF	TGTGCCAGCAGCGCCCCCCATGGGACAGGGGTCACTGAAGCTTTCTTT
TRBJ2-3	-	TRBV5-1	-	CASSLSGGSTDTQYF	TGCGCCAGCAGCTTGTCAGGCGGGAGCACAGATACGCAGTATTTT
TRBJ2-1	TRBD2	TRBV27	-	CASRLPGTSGRSRQFF	TGTGCCAGCAGACTTCCCGGGACTAGCGGGAGATCCCGCCAGTTCTTC
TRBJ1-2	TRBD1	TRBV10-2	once	CARGDSSYGYTF	TGCGCCAGGGGGGACAGCTCGTATGGCTACACCTTC
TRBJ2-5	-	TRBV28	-	CASRDETQYF	TGTGCCAGCAGGGACGAGACCCAGTACTTC
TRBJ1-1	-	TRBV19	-	CASSITGGNTEAFF	TGTGCCAGTAGTATTACCGGGGGAAACACTGAAGCTTTCTTT
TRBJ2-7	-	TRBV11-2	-	CASSLGIYEQYF	TGTGCCAGCAGCTTAGGTATTTACGAGCAGTACTTC
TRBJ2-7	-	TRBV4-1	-	CASSPDGWLNEQYF	TGCGCCAGCAGCCCGGACGGGTGGTTGAACGAGCAGTACTTC
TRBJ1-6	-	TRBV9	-	CASSVINSPLHF	TGTGCCAGCAGCGTCATTAATTCACCCCTCCACTTT
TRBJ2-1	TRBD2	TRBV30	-	CAWSSKRGYNEQFF	TGTGCCTGGAGTAGTAAGCGGGGCTACAATGAGCAGTTCTTC
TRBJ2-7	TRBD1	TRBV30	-	CAWKQGSYEQYF	TGTGCCTGGAAACAGGGGAGCTACGAGCAGTACTTC
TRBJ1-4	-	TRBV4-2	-	CASSQSEKLFF	TGTGCCAGCAGCCAATCTGAAAAACTGTTTTTT
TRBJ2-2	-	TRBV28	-	CASSFGGGGNTGELFF	TGTGCCAGCAGTTTCGGAGGGGGGGGAAACACCGGGGAGCTGTTTTTT
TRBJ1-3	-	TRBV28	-	CASSLPGDGNTIYF	TGTGCCAGCAGTTTGCCTGGGGACGGAAACACCATATATTTT
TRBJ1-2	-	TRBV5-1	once	CASRVGGPYGYTF	TGCGCCAGCAGGGTAGGGGGTCCCTATGGCTACACCTTC
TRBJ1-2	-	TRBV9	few	CASSPSNYGYTF	TGTGCCAGCAGCCCCAGTAACTATGGCTACACCTTC
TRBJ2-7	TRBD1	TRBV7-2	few	CASSRDRGLSYEQYF	TGTGCCAGCAGCCGCGACAGGGGGCTCTCCTACGAGCAGTACTTC
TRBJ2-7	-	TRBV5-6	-	CASSLWGRLASNYEQYF	TGTGCCAGCAGCTTGTGGGGGCGACTAGCCTCAAACTACGAGCAGTACTTC